This T cell receptor (beta chain) was identified in a study of vaccination and CD4 T cells after COVID-19. Study in general: Nasal swab PCR detected SARS-CoV-2 in convalescent patients; nine had mild disease, one severe. Study conclusions and caveats: Convalescent patients studied were relatively few, and early post-infection timepoints were absent.

Concerning this clonotype itself: Its antigen is currently unknown.

Losses at the gene ends were 4 bases for V and 8 bases for J; bases not matched to a gene: 10. This CDR3 is built from 15 residues. Germline CDR1 is SGHDN and CDR2 is FVKESK. TCRdb processed the PCR reads anew with MiXCR; each CDR3 protein has one entry. The data hold around 21,000 distinct CDR3 sequences, with about 60% observed a single time. This chain connects TRBV14 to TRBJ2-1, with 8 nucleotides matching TRBD2. This sequence originates from a human donor who had recovered from COVID-19. Material: CD4+ T cells from blood, obtained after SARS-CoV-2 vaccination. The CDR3 loop is CASSPQRGIQDEQFF. CDR3 sequence (DNA): TGTGCCAGCAGCCCTCAGCGGGGGATACAGGATGAGCAGTTCTTC.